Below are 9 T cell receptor beta chains sequenced from a single sample in a study of cytomegalovirus exposure and HLA in healthy donors. The PCR ran on 60 Vbeta and 13 Jbeta primers. Generated by immunoSEQ multiplex PCR, the TCRdb table keeps only in-frame clones and is missing some. The data hold 99,000 or so clones, with about three quarters observed a single time. The specimen was PBMCs. Every receptor here comes from a woman under 30 in good health and CMV-seropositive.

The V call is TRBV6-5, the J call TRBJ2-3, with unresolved D. The CDR3 runs to 14 residues. Trimming pared 5 bases from V and 6 bases from J, leaving 15 bases between. Germline CDR1 is MNHEY and CDR2 is SVGAGI. The CDR3 protein is CASSAGLFVDTQYF. In DNA form, the CDR3 reads TGTGCCAGCAGTGCAGGTCTCTTTGTGGATACGCAGTATTTT.

The chain employs TRBV28 and TRBJ2-7; 11 bases are a match to TRBD2. Germline lookup yields CDR1 MDHEN and CDR2 SYDVKM. V shed 10 bases, J shed 2 bases, and the junction held 10 bases outside the gene matches. The CDR3 is made up of 15 amino acids. The chain's CDR3 is CATTLTSGNPYEQYF. The CDR3, as DNA: TGTGCCACCACTTTGACTAGCGGGAACCCCTACGAGCAGTACTTC.

The rearrangement uses TRBV28 and TRBJ2-1; 9 nucleotides match TRBD1. The CDR3 totals 15 residues. Germline values: CDR1 MDHEN, CDR2 SYDVKM. The trim removed 6 bases at V and 3 bases at J, leaving 6 bases unmatched. CDR3 DNA sequence: TGTGCCAGCAGGGCCGGGGACAGGGTCTACAATGAGCAGTTCTTC. Residues: CASRAGDRVYNEQFF.

The genes are TRBV12-5 and TRBJ1-5; maybe TRBD1 (5 bases). Germline V gene lookup returns CDR1 LGHNT and CDR2 FRNRAP. The CDR3 spans 18 residues. V gave up 3 bases and J gave up 0 bases, with 18 bases separating them. The CDR3 sequence: CASGLGTGGLYSNQPQHF. The DNA for the CDR3 is TGTGCTAGTGGTTTAGGGACGGGGGGTCTATATAGCAATCAGCCCCAGCATTTT.

The chain combines TRBV28 with TRBJ2-7; D call uncertain. The germline V gene encodes CDR1 MDHEN and CDR2 SYDVKM. V was clipped by 5 bases and J by 4 bases, with 15 bases between them. The CDR3 is 14 residues long. The CDR3 DNA sequence: TGTGCCAGCAGTCCCAGTACAGAAGCTTACGAGCAGTACTTC. Translation: CASSPSTEAYEQYF.

The chain joins TRBV10-3 to TRBJ2-7; TRBD2 agrees at 11 bases. With V trimmed by 6 bases and J by 3 bases, 4 bases remained unmatched. CDR1 and CDR2 (germline): ENHRY, SYGVKD. CDR3 length: 14 amino acids. CDR3 DNA sequence: TGTGCCATCAGCTCTACTAGCGGGAGCTACGAGCAGTACTTC. Amino acid sequence: CAISSTSGSYEQYF.

The rearrangement joins TRBV9 to TRBJ1-1; TRBD1 matches at 7 bases. The J segment lost 4 bases and the V segment lost 4 bases, leaving 7 bases of the junction unmatched. CDR1 and CDR2 (germline): SGDLS, YYNGEE. The CDR3 runs to 14 residues. The CDR3 reads CASSPETGITEAFF. DNA for the CDR3: TGTGCCAGCAGCCCAGAGACAGGGATCACTGAAGCTTTCTTT. Complete variable domain (other parts from reference TRBV9 and TRBJ1-1): DSGVTQTPKHLITATGQRVTLRCSPRSGDLSVYWYQQSLDQGLQFLIQYYNGEERAKGNILERFSAQQFPDLHSELNLSSLELGDSALYFCASSPETGITEAFFGQGTRLTVV.

This clone was found once. The V call is TRBV28, the J call TRBJ1-1; D is perhaps TRBD1 (5 bases). CDR1 and CDR2 (germline): MDHEN, SYDVKM. The V end lost 0 bases, the J end lost 1 base, and 18 bases lay between the germline ends. The CDR3 spans 18 residues. This chain's CDR3 is CASSLWSGSRRGNTEAFF. For the CDR3, the DNA is TGTGCCAGCAGTTTATGGTCAGGGTCCCGGCGTGGGAACACTGAAGCTTTCTTT.

V and J are TRBV7-9 and TRBJ1-2; TRBD1 agrees at 7 bases. CDR1 and CDR2 (germline): SEHNR, FQNEAQ (reference sequence). The CDR3 runs to 16 residues. Trimming removed 0 bases from V and 1 base from J; junction bases left unmatched: 5. As DNA, the CDR3 is TGTGCCAGCAGCTTAGCTTCGACAGGGTTTAACTATGGCTACACCTTC. It yields the protein CASSLASTGFNYGYTF.